This T cell receptor (beta chain) was sequenced in a study of T cell responses to AZD1222 COVID-19 vaccine (dated by TCRdb to about 2021). With regard to the full study: AZD1222 recipients given second doses at about 4 weeks or at about 12 weeks were pooled, since spike-specific TCR depth and breadth were not found to differ between the two schedules. A total of roughly 240 trial participants underwent TCR sequencing, of whom about 200 received two doses of AZD1222 and about 26 received two doses of the MenACWY control vaccine. Trial participants were enrolled by age into subgroups of 18-55, 56-69 and 70-plus years, and roughly 150, 30 and 60 TCR-sequenced participants, respectively, were included in these subgroups. The investigation overall reported the following: No day 14 peak-response samples were available, so repertoires were characterized only after the peak T cell response. Conclusions about previously exposed vaccinees are limited because only six or seven AZD1222 recipients were SARS-CoV-2 seropositive at baseline. A significant rise in spike-specific TCR breadth and depth was observed after two AZD1222 doses relative to day 0 and relative to MenACWY recipients. Participants were mostly white British and included more females than males, and it was suggested by the authors that clonal diversity may have been underestimated. Vaccine-associated CD4 TCRs spanned the whole spike protein, with dominant responses in regions 160-218 and 743-854. In the small 56-69-year group, the increase in depth fell short of significance, most likely because of low power. Epitopes outside the regions mutated in the B.1.351 and B.1.1.7 variants were reportedly recognized by nearly half of the unique spike-specific TCRs.

The sample's time point label, decoded: baseline before first vaccination. Samples from vaccinated people were obtained from the UK trials COV001 and COV002, which included a single-blind randomized controlled phase 2/3 trial of AZD1222 (ChAdOx1 nCoV-19) in healthy adults. For TCRbeta chain sequencing, PBMC samples were collected from trial participants at day 0 and at day 28 after the second dose. In regard to this clone: Its antigen is unknown. Base quality data are lacking; no much larger clone is found one base away.

The CDR3 regions of human TCRbeta chains were analyzed by immunosequencing. In the original analysis: Repertoire TCRs were matched against a reference library of SARS-CoV-2-specific TCRs generated with the MIRA antigen-specificity platform. Breadth was defined as the fraction of unique TCRs that were SARS-CoV-2-associated, and depth was defined as the fraction of total T cells that were SARS-CoV-2-associated. Using the MIRA data, each spike-specific TCR was mapped to the spike region that the TCR reacts to and placed in a CD4 or CD8 class. Log10-transformed breadth and depth values were compared by one-way ANOVA with Sidak's multiple comparisons tests. The immuneACCESS repertoire file appears here via TCRdb, limited to in-frame rearrangements. These files lack a portion of the clones; in checked studies, under half of the deficit traces to unresolved V genes, and the cause of the others is not known. From that table come the V and J calls and clone size; the DNA was used to work out D and trimming. Within this sample are about 120,000 clones, with about 85% of them counted one time only. Together, the top ten hold 2% to 2.5% of the sample.

The germline V gene gives CDR1 as LGHNT and CDR2 as FRNRAP. Trimming takes 6 bases from V and 0 bases from J, and the germline ends sit 18 bases apart. Its CDR3 holds 18 amino acids, cysteine through phenylalanine. The retained sequence is limited to the CDR3, 54 bases, with the frame set at the first base. The input for sequencing was peripheral blood, taken on day 0 of AZD1222 vaccination. The chain was built from TRBV12-5 and TRBJ1-6; a tentative D match to TRBD1 spans 5 bases. This sequence was found in an adult in good health. The CDR3 region has the sequence CASGKLPGDSSYNSPLHF. The DNA is TGTGCTAGTGGAAAACTCCCGGGAGACAGCTCCTATAATTCACCCCTCCACTTT. With the portions outside the CDR3 filled from the reference TRBV12-5 and TRBJ1-6 genes, the complete variable region becomes DARVTQTPRHKVTEMGQEVTMRCQPILGHNTVFWYRQTMMQGLELLAYFRNRAPLDDSGMPKDRFSAEMPDATLATLKIQPSEPRDSAVYFCASGKLPGDSSYNSPLHFGNGTRLTVT.